One sample yielded the 32 T cell receptor beta chains listed below, sequenced in a study of vaccination and CD4 T cells after COVID-19. Sequence data for DNA of cultured CD4+ T cells were generated by the Oncomine TCR Beta short-read assay. Scientists extracted genomic DNA from CD4+ T cells grown in culture. TCRdb recomputed calls from the PCR reads with MiXCR, one row per CDR3 protein. Here the sample spans over 7,500 distinct CDR3 sequences, approximately 34% being singletons. Described treatment: roughly 10-day PBMC culture with coronavirus spike peptide pools or control peptides (ViraFEST assay). Those CD4+ T cells from the unexposed donor predate the COVID-19 pandemic (2011-2018). Their antigens are not known. The material sequenced was CD4+ T cells from blood, cultured in vitro. The source of these receptors is a human donor in good health.

The chain uses TRBV20-1 and TRBJ1-6; 10 bases are a match to TRBD1. The CDR3 contains 15 residues. With V trimmed by 5 bases and J by 7 bases, 8 bases remained unmatched. Germline CDR1 DFQATT, CDR2 SNEGSKA (reference sequence). The CDR3 protein is CSAVRQGARNSPLHF. Written as DNA, the CDR3 is TGCAGTGCTGTGCGACAGGGGGCTCGCAATTCACCCCTCCACTTT.

This clonotype was seen a handful of times. This chain connects TRBV27 to TRBJ2-7, with TRBD1 matching over 10 bases. This CDR3 region has 14 residues. Germline-derived CDR1 and CDR2 are MNHEY and SMNVEV (reference sequence). The V gene end was trimmed by 7 bases and the J gene end by 6 bases; junction bases not matched to a gene: 9. The CDR3 DNA reads as TGTGCCAGCACCTCGAGACAGGGGGCGACCGAGCAGTACTTC. It translates to CASTSRQGATEQYF.

The table lists this clonotype with a few counts. The gene calls are TRBV12-3 or TRBV12-4 and TRBJ1-1; D is undetermined. The CDR3 sequence is 14 residues long. The V end lost 6 bases, the J end lost 4 bases, and 15 bases lay between the germline ends. This CDR3 reads CASSHGRGGTEAFF. The CDR3 DNA reads as TGTGCCAGCAGCCATGGACGGGGTGGCACTGAAGCTTTCTTT.

The chain uses TRBV7-9 and TRBJ2-1; D is unresolved. The CDR3 is 11 residues long. Germline CDR1 and CDR2: SEHNR and FQNEAQ (reference sequence). V shed 1 base and J shed 5 bases, with 0 bases lying between them. CDR3 amino acids: CASSLDNEQFF. CDR3 DNA: TGTGCCAGCAGCTTAGACAATGAGCAGTTCTTC.

The J gene is TRBJ1-2, the V gene TRBV7-2; 9 positions match TRBD1. Looked up from germline, CDR1 is SGHTA and CDR2 is FQGNSA. V was clipped by 1 base and J by 13 bases; unmatched bases: 13. The CDR3 contains 15 residues. The CDR3 loop reads CASSLGRLGQGPPTF. In DNA, the CDR3 is TGTGCCAGCAGCTTAGGGCGTCTGGGACAGGGCCCCCCCACCTTC.

The rearrangement uses TRBV7-2 and TRBJ2-7; weak D call: TRBD1 (5 bases). Germline values: CDR1 SGHTA, CDR2 FQGNSA. The V gene lost 3 bases and the J gene lost 4 bases, with 16 bases spanning the gap. The CDR3 extends over 15 amino acids. The CDR3 bases are TGTGCCAGCAGCTTTACCGGGCAGGGTATATACGAGCAGTACTTC. Its protein product is CASSFTGQGIYEQYF.

The chain combines TRBV20-1 with TRBJ2-5, with D unclear. Germline V gene lookup returns CDR1 DFQATT and CDR2 SNEGSKA (reference sequence). Trimming removed 0 bases from V and 2 bases from J, with 13 bases in between. The CDR3 covers 15 residues. Here the CDR3 DNA reads TGCAGTGCTAGAGATGGGCTTTCACCACAAGAGACCCAGTACTTC. The encoded protein is CSARDGLSPQETQYF.

The genes are TRBV28 and TRBJ2-1; D unclear. Trimming removed 1 base from V and 7 bases from J, with 11 bases in between. This CDR3 region has 14 residues. Germline V gives CDR1 MDHEN, CDR2 SYDVKM. The CDR3 reads CASSLLPSGNEQFF. The DNA of the CDR3 is TGTGCCAGCAGTTTATTACCATCAGGAAATGAGCAGTTCTTC.

The chain links TRBV5-4 to TRBJ2-7; D is uncertain. Germline CDR1 SGHNT, CDR2 YYREEE (reference sequence). CDR3 size: 14 residues. Trimming removed 4 bases at V and 6 bases at J, with 17 bases between. CDR3 amino acids: CASSPTAAEPEQYF. In DNA, the CDR3 is TGTGCCAGCAGCCCAACCGCTGCTGAGCCCGAGCAGTACTTC.

The chain uses TRBV15 and TRBJ1-1; D is unclear. Trimming removed 2 bases at V and 2 bases at J, with 6 bases between. Germline CDR1 is LNHNV and CDR2 is YYDKDF (reference sequence). The CDR3 is made up of 13 amino acids. The CDR3 protein is CATSRKANTEAFF. In DNA, the CDR3 is TGTGCCACCAGCAGAAAGGCCAACACTGAAGCTTTCTTT.

V is TRBV20-1 and J is TRBJ2-7, with 7 bases lining up with TRBD2. J gave up 0 bases and V 1 base, and 12 bases lay outside the gene matches. The CDR3 totals 17 residues. Germline CDR1 is DFQATT and CDR2 is SNEGSKA (reference sequence). The CDR3 sequence is CSARGAAGTTYSYEQYF. CDR3 sequence (DNA): TGCAGTGCTAGAGGGGCTGCCGGGACTACCTACTCCTACGAGCAGTACTTC.

This clonotype was recorded once. The V and J genes are TRBV19 and TRBJ2-2; D may be TRBD2 (6 bases). There are 16 residues in the CDR3. Germline CDR1 reads LNHDA; CDR2 reads SQIVND (reference sequence). V lost 3 bases to trimming and J lost 6 bases, with 17 bases between them. The CDR3 DNA is TGTGCCAGTAGTATGGGGGGTGCAGGGTTAGCCGGGGAGCTGTTTTTT. This codes for CASSMGGAGLAGELFF. The whole variable domain, remainder taken from reference TRBV19 and TRBJ2-2, is DGGITQSPKYLFRKEGQNVTLSCEQNLNHDAMYWYRQDPGQGLRLIYYSQIVNDFQKGDIAEGYSVSREKKESFPLTVTSAQKNPTAFYLCASSMGGAGLAGELFFGEGSRLTVL.

V and J are TRBV11-2 and TRBJ2-7; no clear D gene. The CDR3 is 11 residues long. Germline CDR1 is SGHAT and CDR2 is FQNNGV. V was pared by 4 bases and J by 3 bases, with 4 bases between. DNA for the CDR3: TGTGCCAGCAGCTCTCTCTACGAGCAGTACTTC. This encodes CASSSLYEQYF.

This clonotype has more than one count but fewer than ten. V and J are TRBV20-1 and TRBJ2-5; D not resolved. The germline V and J ends were trimmed by 3 bases and 1 base, with 12 bases remaining between them. The CDR3 is 14 amino acids. Per germline, CDR1 DFQATT and CDR2 SNEGSKA (reference sequence). CDR3 sequence: CSASSLRSQETQYF. The DNA of the CDR3 is TGCAGTGCTAGCTCTCTCCGTTCCCAAGAGACCCAGTACTTC.

This clonotype was observed a handful of times. V and J are TRBV6-1 and TRBJ2-1, with TRBD2 matching over 7 bases. The CDR3 covers 16 residues. Germline trimming cut 11 bases from V and 0 bases from J; bases unmatched to any gene: 13. The germline V gene encodes CDR1 MNHNS and CDR2 SASEGT. CDR3 residues: CAGTGGRSSSYNEQFF. CDR3 in DNA: TGTGCCGGAACTGGCGGGAGATCTAGCTCCTACAATGAGCAGTTCTTC.

V usage is TRBV10-1 and J usage is TRBJ2-3; 11 bases align to TRBD2. V shed 0 bases and J 5 bases; nucleotides not matched to a gene: 7. Germline V lookup: CDR1 WNHNN, CDR2 SYGVQD (reference sequence). This CDR3 has 17 residues. The CDR3 region is CASSESIAGGPEDTQYF. CDR3 nucleotides: TGCGCCAGCAGTGAGTCGATAGCGGGAGGGCCCGAAGATACGCAGTATTTT.

This clonotype was recorded a few times. The chain has TRBV27 and TRBJ2-7, with 7 bases aligning to TRBD2. Losses at the gene ends were 2 bases for V and 3 bases for J; bases not matched to a gene: 4. CDR1 and CDR2 (germline): MNHEY, SMNVEV (reference sequence). The CDR3 has 14 amino acids. In DNA form, the CDR3 reads TGTGCCAGCAGTTTAGCGGGAGAATTCTACGAGCAGTACTTC. Translating it yields CASSLAGEFYEQYF.

By sample fraction, this clonotype is medium-sized (0.01 to 0.1%). V gene TRBV7-2 combines with J gene TRBJ1-2, with 8 bases matching TRBD1. Germline V gene sequence: CDR1 SGHTA, CDR2 FQGNSA. This CDR3 contains 12 residues. Written as DNA, the CDR3 is TGTGCTAAAGGACAGGGATCCTATGGCTACACCTTC. This sequence encodes CAKGQGSYGYTF.

CDR3 loop: CASSLADGENEQFF. The CDR3 DNA reads as TGTGCCAGCAGCTTAGCCGACGGCGAGAATGAGCAGTTCTTC. The chain recombines TRBV7-2 with TRBJ2-1; no firm D call. The CDR3 is 14 residues long. Trimming removed 0 bases at V and 7 bases at J, with 10 bases between. In germline, CDR1 is SGHTA, CDR2 FQGNSA.

V gene TRBV2 combines with J gene TRBJ1-2; D may be TRBD1 (5 bases). The CDR3 is 14 residues long. Germline CDR1 and CDR2: SNHLY and FYNNEI. V gave up 5 bases and J gave up 7 bases, with 17 bases separating them. The CDR3 DNA reads as TGTGCCAGCAGTACCCGGGGGGGGTTAGGTGGCTACACCTTC. Translated, it gives CASSTRGGLGGYTF.

This clonotype counts as medium-sized. The chain recombines TRBV25-1 with TRBJ1-5, with D maybe TRBD1 (5 bases). V was clipped by 1 base and J by 4 bases, with 5 bases between them. Germline V CDR1 and CDR2: MGHDK, SYGVNS. The CDR3 covers 13 residues. CDR3 sequence (DNA): TGTGCCAGCAGTGAATCAGGGAATCAGCCCCAGCATTTT. Amino acids: CASSESGNQPQHF. The whole variable domain, filled in from reference TRBV25-1 and TRBJ1-5, reads EADIYQTPRYLVIGTGKKITLECSQTMGHDKMYWYQQDPGMELHLIHYSYGVNSTEKGDLSSESTVSRIRTEHFPLTLESARPSHTSQYLCASSESGNQPQHFGDGTRLSIL.

V is TRBV2 and J is TRBJ1-1, with 7 bases matching TRBD1. V shed 6 bases and J 1 base; nucleotides not matched to a gene: 2. The CDR3 contains 13 residues. Germline loops: CDR1 SNHLY, CDR2 FYNNEI. CDR3 amino acids: CASSGQANTEAFF. The CDR3, as DNA: TGTGCCAGCAGCGGACAGGCGAACACTGAAGCTTTCTTT.

The chain recombines TRBV30 with TRBJ1-5; unclear D gene. The V gene lost 1 base and the J gene lost 2 bases, with 6 bases spanning the gap. CDR1 is GTSNPN and CDR2 is SVGIG in the germline V gene (reference sequence). The CDR3 contains 13 residues. CDR3 protein: CAWSASGNQPQHF. The CDR3 DNA sequence: TGTGCCTGGAGTGCTTCGGGCAATCAGCCCCAGCATTTT.

In its sample, this clonotype was seen a few times. V gene TRBV27 combines with J gene TRBJ2-7; TRBD1 matches 7 bases. J was trimmed by 0 bases and V by 5 bases; bases with no gene match: 7. The CDR3 extends over 15 amino acids. CDR1 is MNHEY and CDR2 is SMNVEV in the germline V gene (reference sequence). The CDR3 is CASSPMGQTSYEQYF. DNA for the CDR3: TGTGCCAGCAGTCCAATGGGACAGACCTCCTACGAGCAGTACTTC.

This clonotype was found a few times. The rearrangement uses TRBV7-9 and TRBJ1-6, with D possibly matching TRBD1 (5 bases). The length of the CDR3 is 13 residues. The V end was cut by 8 bases, the J end by 10 bases, with 15 bases between. Germline V gene sequence: CDR1 SEHNR, CDR2 FQNEAQ (reference sequence). For the CDR3, the DNA is TGTGCCAGCTGCCGGGACGGTAACTCACCCCTCCACTTT. It encodes CASCRDGNSPLHF.

This clonotype was detected only a few times. This CDR3 reads CASSPRRGGETQYF. The DNA of the CDR3 is TGTGCCAGCAGCCCAAGACGGGGGGGGGAGACCCAGTACTTC. The rearrangement uses TRBV11-3 and TRBJ2-5; 8 positions agree with TRBD2. J was trimmed by 5 bases and V by 5 bases; bases with no gene match: 7. The CDR3 spans 14 residues. In germline, CDR1 is SGHNT, CDR2 YENEEA.

V and J are TRBV6-1 and TRBJ2-7; 10 nucleotides agree with TRBD2. Trimming at V came to 5 bases and at J to 4 bases, leaving 11 bases not matched to a gene. The CDR3 loop spans 16 amino acids. Germline V lookup: CDR1 MNHNS, CDR2 SASEGT. The CDR3 DNA sequence: TGTGCCAGCAGTAGGTTGGCTAGCGGGAGTTTTTACGAGCAGTACTTC. Translating gives CASSRLASGSFYEQYF.

This chain joins TRBV29-1 and TRBJ1-2, with D possibly matching TRBD1 (6 bases). CDR1 SQVTM and CDR2 ANQGSEA come from the germline V gene. This CDR3 is built from 10 residues. Trimming cost V 5 bases and J 8 bases, with 9 bases left between them. This chain's CDR3 is CSVQGTGYTF. The CDR3, as DNA: TGCAGCGTTCAGGGGACGGGCTACACCTTC. Variable domain in full (rest from reference TRBV29-1 and TRBJ1-2): SAVISQKPSRDICQRGTSLTIQCQVDSQVTMMFWYRQQPGQSLTLIATANQGSEATYESGFVIDKFPISRPNLTFSTLTVSNMSPEDSSIYLCSVQGTGYTFGSGTRLTVV.

V usage is TRBV6-1 and J usage is TRBJ1-4; possible D gene TRBD1, 6 bases. This CDR3 is built from 14 residues. With 7 bases removed from V and 0 bases from J, the gap between germline ends came to 9 bases. Looked up from germline, CDR1 is MNHNS and CDR2 is SASEGT. CDR3 residues: CASKGTTTNEKLFF. The CDR3 bases are TGTGCCAGCAAGGGGACAACAACTAATGAAAAACTGTTTTTT.

In this sample, this clonotype turned up a few times. The chain links TRBV7-2 to TRBJ2-1; 11 bases match TRBD2. The CDR3 is 14 residues long. Germline V lookup: CDR1 SGHTA, CDR2 FQGNSA. V trimming: 2 bases; J trimming: 6 bases; junction bases outside the gene matches: 0. This CDR3 reads CASSLLAGGNEQFF. CDR3 nucleotide sequence: TGTGCCAGCAGCTTACTAGCGGGAGGCAATGAGCAGTTCTTC.

The chain links TRBV2 to TRBJ1-2, with 9 bases that match TRBD1. The germline V gene encodes CDR1 SNHLY and CDR2 FYNNEI. Losses at the gene ends were 4 bases for V and 4 bases for J; bases not matched to a gene: 1. The CDR3 spans 13 residues. The CDR3 sequence: CASSGDRVYGYTF. In DNA form, the CDR3 reads TGTGCCAGCAGTGGGGACAGGGTCTATGGCTACACCTTC. Full variable domain (outside the CDR3, taken from reference TRBV2 and TRBJ1-2): EPEVTQTPSHQVTQMGQEVILRCVPISNHLYFYWYRQILGQKVEFLVSFYNNEISEKSEIFDDQFSVERPDGSNFTLKIRSTKLEDSAMYFCASSGDRVYGYTFGSGTRLTVV.

This clonotype was seen a few times. V usage is TRBV7-6 and J usage is TRBJ1-1, with D possibly being TRBD1 (5 bases). CDR1 is SGHVS and CDR2 is FNYEAQ in the germline V gene. V shed 5 bases and J shed 0 bases, with 13 bases lying between them. This CDR3 region has 15 residues. The CDR3 is CASSQGGGMNTEAFF. CDR3 bases: TGTGCCAGCAGCCAGGGTGGGGGTATGAACACTGAAGCTTTCTTT.